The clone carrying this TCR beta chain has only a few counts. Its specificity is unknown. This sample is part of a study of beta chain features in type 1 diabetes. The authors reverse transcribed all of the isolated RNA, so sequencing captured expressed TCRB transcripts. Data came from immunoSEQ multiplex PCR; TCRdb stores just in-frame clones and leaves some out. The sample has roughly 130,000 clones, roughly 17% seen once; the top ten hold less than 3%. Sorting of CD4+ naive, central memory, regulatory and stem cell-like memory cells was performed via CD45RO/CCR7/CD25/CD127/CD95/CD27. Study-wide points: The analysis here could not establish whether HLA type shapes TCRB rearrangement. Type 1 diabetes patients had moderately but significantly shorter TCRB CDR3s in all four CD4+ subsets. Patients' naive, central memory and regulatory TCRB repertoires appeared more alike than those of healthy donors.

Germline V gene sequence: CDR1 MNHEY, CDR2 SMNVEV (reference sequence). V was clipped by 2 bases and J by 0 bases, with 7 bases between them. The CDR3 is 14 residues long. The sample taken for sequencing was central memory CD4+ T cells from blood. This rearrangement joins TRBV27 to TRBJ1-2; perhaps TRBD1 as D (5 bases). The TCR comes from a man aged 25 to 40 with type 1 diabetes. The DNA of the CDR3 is TGTGCCAGCAGTTTAACAGGCACTAACTATGGCTACACCTTC. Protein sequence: CASSLTGTNYGYTF.